What follows are 16 T cell receptor beta chains derived from one specimen sequenced in a study of response to subunit inactivated influenza vaccine. In TCRdb, the RT-PCR reads were re-called with MiXCR into one record per CDR3 protein. The sample shows more than 400,000 distinct CDR3 sequences, over 9.5% of them seen only once. Sample: PBMCs from blood, taken roughly 48 days after vaccination. The receptors derive from a man aged 50-60 years who received an inactivated influenza vaccine.

The chain couples TRBV30 to TRBJ1-1; 11 positions agree with TRBD1. V shed 1 base and J 9 bases; nucleotides not matched to a gene: 7. This CDR3 is 14 amino acids long. Per the germline V gene, CDR1 is GTSNPN and CDR2 is SVGIG (reference sequence). CDR3 coding DNA: TGTGCCTGGAGTGCAGGACAGGGGGCGAGTCAAGCTTTCTTT. As protein: CAWSAGQGASQAFF.

This chain connects TRBV7-2 to TRBJ2-3; D is perhaps TRBD2 (5 bases). This CDR3 contains 13 residues. CDR1 is SGHTA and CDR2 is FQGNSA in the germline V gene. Trimming took 2 bases from V and 4 from J, leaving 7 bases between them. The CDR3 coding sequence is TGTGCCAGCAGCTTATGGGAGTCAGATACGCAGTATTTT. Encoded protein: CASSLWESDTQYF.

This chain joins TRBV6-2 or TRBV6-3 and TRBJ2-7; D is uncertain. The germline V and J ends were trimmed by 2 bases and 3 bases, with 14 bases remaining between them. The CDR3 has 15 residues. Germline values: CDR1 MNHEY, CDR2 SVGEGT. The CDR3 nucleotides are TGTGCCAGCAGTTACACCGGCGCGGACGACTACGAGCAGTACTTC. This translates into CASSYTGADDYEQYF.

This clonotype was picked up a small number of times. V usage is TRBV20-1 and J usage is TRBJ2-3, with a weak D call TRBD1 (5 bases). V dropped 2 bases and J dropped 6 bases, with 18 bases sitting between them. From germline, CDR1 is DFQATT and CDR2 SNEGSKA (reference sequence). The CDR3 runs to 15 residues. The CDR3 reads CSARPSTLRGDTQYF. Written as DNA, the CDR3 is TGCAGTGCTAGACCCTCAACTCTTAGGGGTGATACGCAGTATTTT.

The chain is built from TRBV12-3 or TRBV12-4 and TRBJ2-1; 7 nucleotides match TRBD1. The CDR3 runs 15 residues. V lost 3 bases, J lost 7 bases, and 9 bases stayed unmatched. CDR3 nucleotides: TGTGCCAGCAGTTTCTCCGAGACAGGGATAAATGAGCAGTTCTTC. The encoded protein is CASSFSETGINEQFF.

There are a few counts of this clonotype. This chain uses TRBV4-1 with TRBJ1-1; unclear D gene. The CDR3 is 15 amino acids. CDR1 and CDR2 from the germline V gene are MGHRA and YSYEKL. Trimming removed 3 bases at V and 0 bases at J, with 11 bases between. The CDR3 protein is CASSQEGRLNTEAFF. CDR3 DNA sequence: TGCGCCAGCAGCCAGGAGGGTCGACTGAACACTGAAGCTTTCTTT.

The chain combines TRBV7-9 with TRBJ1-6; 10 positions match TRBD1. The V and J ends lost 1 base and 8 bases, in that order; junction bases with no gene match: 2. Germline V CDR1 and CDR2: SEHNR, FQNEAQ (reference sequence). This CDR3 has 15 amino acids. CDR3 nucleotides: TGTGCCAGCAGCTTAGAGGGGACAGGGGATTCACCCCTCCACTTT. It translates to CASSLEGTGDSPLHF.

This sequence joins TRBV7-2 and TRBJ2-2, with TRBD2 matching 12 bases. This CDR3 has 17 amino acids. V gave up 7 bases and J gave up 7 bases; unmatched junction bases: 13. The germline CDR1 and CDR2 sequences are SGHTA and FQGNSA. The CDR3 reads CASTRRLAGVSGGELFF. CDR3 coding DNA: TGTGCCAGCACCCGAAGACTAGCGGGAGTTTCAGGCGGGGAGCTGTTTTTT.

There are a few counts of this clonotype. The chain joins TRBV20-1 to TRBJ2-7; D gene unclear. Per the germline V gene, CDR1 is DFQATT and CDR2 is SNEGSKA (reference sequence). Between the trimmed V and J ends, which lost 0 bases and 0 bases, there was a span of 12 bases. The CDR3 spans 15 residues. The chain's CDR3 is CSARDRMGYSYEQYF. The CDR3 region has the DNA TGCAGTGCTAGAGATCGGATGGGGTACTCCTACGAGCAGTACTTC.

Ten or more counts support this clonotype. The chain carries TRBV5-1 and TRBJ2-7; D call uncertain. V lost 1 base to trimming and J lost 2 bases, with 16 bases between them. This CDR3 contains 16 residues. In germline, CDR1 is SGHRS, CDR2 YFSETQ. This CDR3 reads CASSLTPNAFAYEQYF. As DNA, the CDR3 is TGCGCCAGCAGCTTGACGCCTAACGCTTTCGCCTACGAGCAGTACTTC.

J is TRBJ2-7 and V is TRBV7-2; 10 bases align to TRBD1. The CDR3 spans 13 residues. J gave up 5 bases and V 7 bases, and 5 bases lay outside the gene matches. Germline V CDR1 and CDR2: SGHTA, FQGNSA. The CDR3 DNA sequence: TGTGCCAGCACCCCGGACAGGGGGGACGAGCAGTACTTC. Its translation: CASTPDRGDEQYF.

In this sample, this clonotype turned up a few times. This sequence joins TRBV30 and TRBJ2-3; tentative D call: TRBD1 (6 bases). V lost 4 bases and J 3 bases, leaving 17 bases between the germline ends. Germline-derived CDR1 and CDR2 are GTSNPN and SVGIG (reference sequence). The CDR3 length is 15 residues. DNA of the CDR3: TGTGCCTGGACCCCAGGGACACTAGGGACAGATACGCAGTATTTT. Translation: CAWTPGTLGTDTQYF. Drawing the rest from reference TRBV30 and TRBJ2-3, the complete variable domain is SQTIHQWPATLVQPVGSPLSLECTVEGTSNPNLYWYRQAAGRGLQLLFYSVGIGQISSEVPQNLSASRPQDRQFILSSKKLLLSDSGFYLCAWTPGTLGTDTQYFGPGTRLTVL.

This chain uses TRBV18 with TRBJ2-1; 10 bases agree with TRBD2. Germline values: CDR1 KGHSH, CDR2 LQKENI. The CDR3 runs 18 residues. The J segment lost 7 bases and the V segment lost 0 bases, leaving 12 bases of the junction unmatched. CDR3 loop: CASSPPGFLAGAMNEQFF. The CDR3 DNA reads as TGTGCCAGCTCACCACCGGGCTTCCTAGCGGGAGCTATGAATGAGCAGTTCTTC. Full variable domain (rest looked up from reference TRBV18 and TRBJ2-1): NAGVMQNPRHLVRRRGQEARLRCSPMKGHSHVYWYRQLPEEGLKFMVYLQKENIIDESGMPKERFSAEFPKEGPSILRIQQVVRGDSAAYFCASSPPGFLAGAMNEQFFGPGTRLTVL.

In this sample, this clonotype turned up a few times. The genes are TRBV5-1 and TRBJ2-3, with TRBD2 matching 7 bases. CDR1 SGHRS and CDR2 YFSETQ come from the germline V gene. CDR3 length: 14 amino acids. J was trimmed by 4 bases and V by 4 bases; bases with no gene match: 6. The CDR3 loop is CASSLSGRSDTQYF. In DNA, the CDR3 is TGCGCCAGCAGCCTTAGCGGGCGTTCAGATACGCAGTATTTT.

The chain employs TRBV6-1 and TRBJ2-7; 7 bases match TRBD1. The V gene's germline CDR1 is MNHNS and CDR2 SASEGT. The CDR3 is 14 residues long. V dropped 6 bases and J dropped 1; count of bases not matched to a gene: 6. The DNA of the CDR3 is TGTGCCAGCAGGGGGACAGCGCCTTCCTACGAGCAGTACTTC. Its translation is CASRGTAPSYEQYF.

This rearrangement joins TRBV4-2 to TRBJ1-2, with TRBD1 as a possible D gene (5 bases). The CDR3 totals 12 residues. Germline CDR1 and CDR2: LGHNA and YNFKEQ. With 2 bases removed from V and 7 bases from J, the gap between germline ends came to 8 bases. CDR3 residues: CASSQSGSGYTF. CDR3 sequence (DNA): TGTGCCAGCAGCCAATCAGGGAGTGGCTACACCTTC.